A single sample gave rise to the 30 T cell receptor beta chains below, sequenced in a study of blood T cell repertoires in COVID-19. Clones were sequenced by immunoSEQ multiplex PCR, and TCRdb holds only the in-frame ones, with some missing. Altogether some 240,000 clones are present, roughly 79% being singletons, with the ten largest covering roughly 7.4%. Sequenced input: peripheral blood. The receptors were sampled from a woman of 80 years or more with COVID-19, enrolled during active disease.

This chain connects TRBV5-6 to TRBJ2-1; 12 bases are a match to TRBD2. Looked up from germline, CDR1 is SGHDT and CDR2 is YYEEEE. The CDR3 is 15 amino acids. V was pared by 4 bases and J by 12 bases, with 11 bases of the junction left unmatched. CDR3 amino acids: CASSPNPSGRAAQFF. The DNA of the CDR3 is TGTGCCAGCAGCCCGAACCCTAGCGGGAGGGCCGCGCAGTTCTTC.

The chain employs TRBV7-9 and TRBJ2-3; TRBD1 agrees at 8 bases. The J segment lost 3 bases and the V segment lost 5 bases, leaving 7 bases of the junction unmatched. This CDR3 comprises 15 residues. Germline CDR1 SEHNR, CDR2 FQNEAQ (reference sequence). The CDR3 coding sequence is TGTGCCAGCAGCGATCGACAGGGGTCGACAGATACGCAGTATTTT. Amino acid sequence: CASSDRQGSTDTQYF.

The genes are TRBV4-1 and TRBJ2-4; 7 bases map to TRBD2. The junction had 0 bases not matched to a gene; V was cut back by 0 bases and J by 7 bases. Germline CDR1 MGHRA, CDR2 YSYEKL. The CDR3 extends over 13 amino acids. The CDR3 nucleotides read TGCGCCAGCAGCCAAGACGGGAGGAACATTCAGTACTTC. This codes for CASSQDGRNIQYF.

The chain joins TRBV14 to TRBJ1-5; D might be TRBD1 (5 bases). Trimming stripped 3 bases from V and 4 bases from J, with 7 bases between. The germline gives CDR1 SGHDN, CDR2 FVKESK. The length of the CDR3 is 13 residues. The CDR3 bases are TGTGCCAGCAGCCAGCAGGGTAATCAGCCCCAGCATTTT. It translates to CASSQQGNQPQHF.

Comment on this clone: Other DNA sequences in the sample encode the same CDR3. V is TRBV28 and J is TRBJ2-3; unclear D gene. The CDR3 is made up of 12 amino acids. With 6 bases removed from V and 1 base from J, the gap between germline ends came to 5 bases. CDR1 and CDR2 (germline): MDHEN, SYDVKM. CDR3 region: CASRGGTDTQYF. The CDR3, as DNA: TGTGCCAGCAGGGGCGGCACAGATACGCAGTATTTT. Looking up the rest from reference TRBV28 and TRBJ2-3 gives the full variable domain: DVKVTQSSRYLVKRTGEKVFLECVQDMDHENMFWYRQDPGLGLRLIYFSYDVKMKEKGDIPEGYSVSREKKERFSLILESASTNQTSMYLCASRGGTDTQYFGPGTRLTVL.

V gene TRBV18 combines with J gene TRBJ2-5; no clear D. This CDR3 is 14 amino acids long. CDR1 and CDR2 (germline): KGHSH, LQKENI. The V end lost 2 bases, the J end lost 2 bases, and 9 bases lay between the germline ends. The CDR3 bases are TGTGCCAGCTCACCAGGCAGTTTACAAGAGACCCAGTACTTC. Translating gives CASSPGSLQETQYF.

The chain has TRBV5-6 and TRBJ1-2; D unresolved. The V end lost 0 bases, the J end lost 4 bases, and 7 bases lay between the germline ends. The CDR3 is made up of 13 amino acids. The germline CDR1 and CDR2 sequences are SGHDT and YYEEEE. CDR3 amino acids: CASSLGRLYGYTF. Written as DNA, the CDR3 is TGTGCCAGCAGCTTGGGCAGACTCTATGGCTACACCTTC.

The chain couples TRBV11-1 to TRBJ2-7; TRBD1 matches 7 bases. CDR3 length equals 14 residues. Germline V gene sequence: CDR1 SGHAT, CDR2 FQDESV (reference sequence). The J segment lost 4 bases and the V segment lost 5 bases, leaving 8 bases of the junction unmatched. The DNA of the CDR3 is TGTGCCAGCAGCGCTCACAGGGGACGTTACGAGCAGTACTTC. This codes for CASSAHRGRYEQYF.

The table lists this clone with a few counts. The sample has other DNA sequences that encode this CDR3 too. The genes are TRBV5-1 and TRBJ2-1; TRBD2 matches 7 bases. CDR1 SGHRS and CDR2 YFSETQ come from the germline V gene. There are 14 residues in the CDR3. V lost 2 bases and J lost 4; bases outside the gene matches: 3. Here the CDR3 DNA reads TGCGCCAGCAGCTTAGCGGGACCTTACAATGAGCAGTTCTTC. It codes for CASSLAGPYNEQFF.

This sequence joins TRBV4-2 and TRBJ1-1; 9 nucleotides align to TRBD1. CDR3 length equals 13 residues. The V segment lost 3 bases and the J segment 12 bases; nucleotides outside the gene matches: 8. Germline V gives CDR1 LGHNA, CDR2 YNFKEQ. The DNA for the CDR3 is TGTGCCAGCAGCCAGGATTCCGGGACAGGGACTTTCTTT. It translates to CASSQDSGTGTFF.

This chain joins TRBV7-3 and TRBJ2-1; a weak D match, TRBD2 (6 bases). The germline V gene encodes CDR1 SGHTA and CDR2 FQGTGA. Trimming shortened V by 3 bases and J by 2 bases, and 11 bases separated the two germline ends. There are 15 residues in the CDR3. DNA of the CDR3: TGTGCCAGCAGCTTGGGCGGGGCAACCTACAATGAGCAGTTCTTC. Translation gives CASSLGGATYNEQFF.

The V gene is TRBV30, the J gene TRBJ1-1; TRBD1 might be the D (6 bases). Trimming removed 1 base at V and 7 bases at J, with 16 bases between. Germline V lookup: CDR1 GTSNPN, CDR2 SVGIG (reference sequence). The CDR3 contains 14 residues. The chain's CDR3 is CAWSAKDRGLEAFF. The CDR3 DNA sequence: TGTGCCTGGAGTGCGAAGGACAGAGGGCTTGAAGCTTTCTTT.

The chain is built from TRBV5-1 and TRBJ2-5; 9 bases are a match to TRBD1. Germline V gives CDR1 SGHRS, CDR2 YFSETQ. The CDR3 loop spans 16 amino acids. J gave up 2 bases and V 2 bases, and 7 bases lay outside the gene matches. The CDR3 nucleotides read TGCGCCAGCAGCTTTGGGAGACAGGGGGGACAAGAGACCCAGTACTTC. Translated: CASSFGRQGGQETQYF. Variable domain in full (rest from reference TRBV5-1 and TRBJ2-5): KAGVTQTPRYLIKTRGQQVTLSCSPISGHRSVSWYQQTPGQGLQFLFEYFSETQRNKGNFPGRFSGRQFSNSRSEMNVSTLELGDSALYLCASSFGRQGGQETQYFGPGTRLLVL.

The rearrangement uses TRBV2 and TRBJ1-5, with D unclear. Between the trimmed V and J ends, which lost 11 bases and 0 bases, there was a span of 11 bases. Germline-derived CDR1 and CDR2 are SNHLY and FYNNEI. There are 13 residues in the CDR3. Written as DNA, the CDR3 is TGTGCCGGGAGAAGCCTTAGCAATCAGCCCCAGCATTTT. This gives the protein CAGRSLSNQPQHF.

This chain connects TRBV19 to TRBJ2-1; D is undetermined. CDR1 and CDR2 from the germline V gene are LNHDA and SQIVND (reference sequence). V was shortened by 5 bases and J by 6 bases, with 17 bases between the two germline ends. The CDR3 consists of 15 residues. DNA for the CDR3: TGTGCCAGTAGTTCGTACTATACGAGGAGCAATGAGCAGTTCTTC. Residues: CASSSYYTRSNEQFF.

The gene calls are TRBV7-2 and TRBJ2-5, with 7 bases that match TRBD2. The length of the CDR3 is 14 residues. Germline loops: CDR1 SGHTA, CDR2 FQGNSA. The J segment lost 3 bases and the V segment lost 1 base, leaving 2 bases of the junction unmatched. The CDR3 region is CASSLGGSKETQYF. The DNA for the CDR3 is TGTGCCAGCAGCTTAGGCGGGAGCAAAGAGACCCAGTACTTC.

V gene TRBV24-1 combines with J gene TRBJ2-7; the D gene is possibly TRBD2 (6 bases). The CDR3 is 16 residues long. V was pared by 3 bases and J by 2 bases, with 16 bases between. Germline values: CDR1 KGHDR, CDR2 SFDVKD. CDR3 in amino acids: CATSDAGSEGTYEQYF. CDR3 DNA sequence: TGTGCCACCAGTGATGCGGGGTCGGAGGGCACCTACGAGCAGTACTTC.

The genes are TRBV6-5 and TRBJ1-1, with 10 positions matching TRBD1. The V gene end was trimmed by 6 bases and the J gene end by 8 bases; junction bases not matched to a gene: 3. This CDR3 has 12 residues. CDR1 and CDR2 from the germline V gene are MNHEY and SVGAGI. CDR3 amino acids: CASSRQGAEAFF. As DNA, the CDR3 is TGTGCCAGCAGCCGACAGGGGGCGGAAGCTTTCTTT.

The genes are TRBV11-2 and TRBJ1-3, with D hard to call. CDR3 length: 14 residues. Trimming left V 5 bases short and J 2 bases short, with 10 bases between. CDR1 SGHAT and CDR2 FQNNGV come from the germline V gene. CDR3 in DNA: TGTGCCAGCAGCCTAGGGAGCACTGGAAACACCATATATTTT. Translation: CASSLGSTGNTIYF.

The rearrangement joins TRBV7-9 to TRBJ1-2, with a possible D match to TRBD1 (5 bases). V lost 4 bases, J lost 5 bases, and 11 bases lay in between. Per the germline V gene, CDR1 is SEHNR and CDR2 is FQNEAQ (reference sequence). The CDR3 length is 13 residues. CDR3 DNA sequence: TGTGCCAGCAGCTCCCCGCCAGGGTATGGCTACACCTTC. Encoded protein: CASSSPPGYGYTF.

This sequence joins TRBV6-4 and TRBJ1-4, with D perhaps matching TRBD1 (5 bases). Per the germline V gene, CDR1 is MRHNA and CDR2 is SNTAGT. Trimming left V 4 bases short and J 5 bases short, with 11 bases between. The CDR3 spans 14 residues. The CDR3 region has the DNA TGTGCCAGCAGTGCCTACGGGGGAAATGAAAAACTGTTTTTT. Its protein is CASSAYGGNEKLFF.

This clone was detected only a few times. The CDR3 region is CATSDAAYSGANVLTF. The CDR3 region has the DNA TGTGCCACCAGTGACGCCGCCTACTCTGGGGCCAACGTCCTGACTTTC. The chain combines TRBV24-1 with TRBJ2-6; D gene ambiguous. The CDR3 has 16 amino acids. Trimming cost V 4 bases and J 0 bases, with 9 bases left between them. Germline V gene sequence: CDR1 KGHDR, CDR2 SFDVKD.

V and J are TRBV24-1 and TRBJ2-2, with D hard to call. The CDR3 is 15 amino acids. From germline, CDR1 is KGHDR and CDR2 SFDVKD. Trimming stripped 4 bases from V and 0 bases from J, with 8 bases between. CDR3 nucleotides: TGTGCCACCAGTGAGGGCAGACCGAACACCGGGGAGCTGTTTTTT. Amino acids: CATSEGRPNTGELFF.

The chain has TRBV4-1 and TRBJ2-7, with TRBD2 matching 8 bases. The CDR3 sequence is 13 residues long. Trimming cost V 5 bases and J 5 bases; bases outside gene matches: 5. Looked up from germline, CDR1 is MGHRA and CDR2 is YSYEKL. The CDR3 bases are TGCGCCAGCAGCGGACTAGCTCCCAACGAGCAGTACTTC. Translating gives CASSGLAPNEQYF.

The chain joins TRBV18 to TRBJ2-2; possibly TRBD2 for D (5 bases). V lost 6 bases and J lost 0, with 14 bases in between. Germline V gene data show CDR1 as KGHSH and CDR2 as LQKENI. The CDR3 sequence is 16 residues long. The CDR3 is CASSRGPNSNTGELFF. CDR3 nucleotide sequence: TGTGCCAGCTCTCGGGGTCCGAATTCGAACACCGGGGAGCTGTTTTTT. Combining the CDR3 with reference TRBV18 and TRBJ2-2 gives the whole variable domain NAGVMQNPRHLVRRRGQEARLRCSPMKGHSHVYWYRQLPEEGLKFMVYLQKENIIDESGMPKERFSAEFPKEGPSILRIQQVVRGDSAAYFCASSRGPNSNTGELFFGEGSRLTVL.

The genes are TRBV2 and TRBJ1-2; no clear D. CDR3 length: 15 residues. The V end was cut by 2 bases, the J end by 2 bases, with 12 bases between. Germline V gene sequence: CDR1 SNHLY, CDR2 FYNNEI. The CDR3 loop is CASSERYTSNYGYTF. The DNA of the CDR3 is TGTGCCAGCAGTGAACGGTATACTTCAAACTATGGCTACACCTTC.

The count of this clone is one. This chain joins TRBV11-2 and TRBJ2-1; D is possibly TRBD1 (6 bases). CDR3 length equals 15 residues. CDR1 and CDR2 (germline): SGHAT, FQNNGV. The V gene lost 0 bases and the J gene lost 6 bases, with 12 bases spanning the gap. This CDR3 reads CASSLEGAEFNEQFF. DNA of the CDR3: TGTGCCAGCAGCTTAGAGGGGGCTGAATTCAATGAGCAGTTCTTC.

V gene TRBV5-4 combines with J gene TRBJ2-1; maybe TRBD2 (7 bases). Trimming pared 0 bases from V and 0 bases from J, leaving 13 bases between. Germline CDR1 is SGHNT and CDR2 is YYREEE (reference sequence). This CDR3 comprises 17 residues. The CDR3 coding sequence is TGTGCCAGCAGCTTGGAGGGGGGGGGCGGCTCCTACAATGAGCAGTTCTTC. Translation gives CASSLEGGGGSYNEQFF.

This clone was seen a handful of times. The chain employs TRBV5-1 and TRBJ2-1; D gene unclear. Trimming took 4 bases from V and 10 from J, leaving 24 bases between them. This CDR3 is 16 amino acids long. In germline, CDR1 is SGHRS, CDR2 YFSETQ. CDR3 sequence (DNA): TGCGCCAGCAGCCCGGCGGTAGGCGCTACCACTGGGGAGCAGTTCTTC. Amino acids: CASSPAVGATTGEQFF.

This chain joins TRBV18 and TRBJ1-1, with 8 bases lining up with TRBD1. The CDR3 extends over 16 amino acids. V lost 3 bases to trimming and J lost 11 bases; unmatched junction nucleotides: 17. CDR1 is KGHSH, CDR2 LQKENI, per germline. The CDR3 nucleotides are TGTGCCAGCTCACCGGAAGACAGGGGACGTCTAGCTGGGGCTTTCTTT. Amino acids: CASSPEDRGRLAGAFF. Full variable domain (rest looked up from reference TRBV18 and TRBJ1-1): NAGVMQNPRHLVRRRGQEARLRCSPMKGHSHVYWYRQLPEEGLKFMVYLQKENIIDESGMPKERFSAEFPKEGPSILRIQQVVRGDSAAYFCASSPEDRGRLAGAFFGQGTRLTVV.